What follows describes a single T cell receptor beta chain. CDR1 is MGHDK, CDR2 SYGVNS, per germline. V shed 4 bases and J shed 8 bases, with 11 bases lying between them. This CDR3 has 12 residues. It was patients with CD8+CD57+ cell expansion by flow cytometry who were chosen for sequencing. The data derive from a study of CD8+CD57+ T cells in acquired aplastic anemia. On the study more broadly: Yields of DNA that came from sorted CD4+ and CD8+ cells averaged 3.2 ug.

The template used for profiling TCR beta VDJ and CDR3 was genomic DNA. TCRdb used MiXCR to reprocess the reads, holding one entry per CDR3 protein. Of around 120,000 distinct CDR3 sequences detected, about 40% appear once; the ten largest clones hold roughly 2.7%. The receptor was isolated from a human donor with aplastic anemia. The specimen was sorted CD4+, CD8+, or CD8+CD57+ T cells (not recorded which) from PBMCs. The chain is built from TRBV25-1 and TRBJ1-2; a weak D match, TRBD1 (5 bases). This CDR3 is CASSVGDQGYTF. The CDR3 DNA is TGTGCCAGCAGTGTAGGGGATCAGGGCTACACCTTC.